These 29 T cell receptor beta chains were sequenced from one sample in a study of early T cells in non-severe SARS-CoV-2 infection. MiXCR, applied by TCRdb to the 5' RACE reads, yields one record per CDR3 protein. The data contain tens of thousands of distinct CDR3 sequences, over 13% of them singletons. Sequenced sample: whole blood. These receptors came from an adult who was a healthcare worker with PCR-confirmed SARS-CoV-2 infection or an uninfected control (not recorded which).

This clonotype was picked up a small number of times. The chain carries TRBV2 and TRBJ2-5, with D tentatively TRBD2 (6 bases). The CDR3 is made up of 13 amino acids. Germline assignment: CDR1 SNHLY and CDR2 FYNNEI. Between the trimmed V and J ends, which lost 4 bases and 3 bases, there was a span of 9 bases. CDR3 protein: CASSVEREETQYF. The CDR3 nucleotides read TGTGCCAGCAGTGTCGAGCGGGAAGAGACCCAGTACTTC.

The gene calls are TRBV21-1 and TRBJ2-7; TRBD1, as called in the table, went unchecked against the DNA. TRBV21-1 represents a pseudogene. The CDR3 extends over 15 amino acids. The CDR3, as DNA: TGTGCCAGCAGCACGTTCGGGACAGGGGGCGACGAGCAGTACTTC. This sequence encodes CASSTFGTGGDEQYF.

The chain combines TRBV20-1 with TRBJ2-7, with 12 positions matching TRBD1. The CDR3 runs to 15 residues. The ends lost 1 base at V and 7 bases at J; junction bases unmatched: 8. Germline-derived CDR1 and CDR2 are DFQATT and SNEGSKA (reference sequence). The CDR3 is CSARATGQGAREQYF. CDR3 nucleotide sequence: TGCAGTGCTAGAGCCACGGGACAGGGGGCGCGAGAGCAGTACTTC.

This clonotype has only a few counts. The chain recombines TRBV20-1 with TRBJ2-1; D is undetermined. This CDR3 is 13 amino acids long. Germline CDR1 DFQATT, CDR2 SNEGSKA (reference sequence). The V and J ends lost 0 bases and 3 bases respectively, with 6 bases between them. The CDR3 nucleotides read TGCAGTGCTAGAGATCGAAGCTACAATGAGCAGTTCTTC. Translation gives CSARDRSYNEQFF.

The V call is TRBV5-4, the J call TRBJ1-1; TRBD1 matches at 7 bases. This CDR3 is built from 15 residues. Germline CDR1 SGHNT, CDR2 YYREEE (reference sequence). The J segment lost 6 bases and the V segment lost 2 bases, leaving 10 bases of the junction unmatched. The CDR3 is CASSLLQGMYSEAFF. DNA of the CDR3: TGTGCCAGCAGCTTATTACAGGGGATGTACTCTGAAGCTTTCTTT.

At least ten counts were recorded for this clonotype. The DNA for the CDR3 is TGCGCCAGCAGCTTGGCCGGGAACGAGCAGTACTTC. It translates to CASSLAGNEQYF. The chain joins TRBV5-1 to TRBJ2-7, with D perhaps TRBD2 (5 bases). The V and J ends lost 0 bases and 5 bases respectively, with 6 bases between them. The CDR3 sequence is 12 residues long. In germline, CDR1 is SGHRS, CDR2 YFSETQ. The entire variable domain, with the rest obtained from reference TRBV5-1 and TRBJ2-7, is as follows: KAGVTQTPRYLIKTRGQQVTLSCSPISGHRSVSWYQQTPGQGLQFLFEYFSETQRNKGNFPGRFSGRQFSNSRSEMNVSTLELGDSALYLCASSLAGNEQYFGPGTRLTVT.

This clonotype showed up just a few times. The chain links TRBV3-1 to TRBJ2-7; 8 positions agree with TRBD2. V shed 4 bases, J shed 2 bases, and the junction held 7 bases outside the gene matches. Germline loops: CDR1 LGHDT, CDR2 YNNKEL (reference sequence). The CDR3 is 15 amino acids. The chain's CDR3 is CASSPSLAETYEQYF. For the CDR3, the DNA is TGTGCCAGCAGCCCCTCACTAGCGGAGACCTACGAGCAGTACTTC.

A few counts support this clonotype. The rearrangement uses TRBV6-4 and TRBJ1-5; D is undetermined. Trimming removed 9 bases from V and 7 bases from J, with 19 bases in between. Germline CDR1 reads MRHNA; CDR2 reads SNTAGT. The CDR3 consists of 14 residues. Written as DNA, the CDR3 is TGTGCCAGGGCTCGGCTCAAAAGCAGCCAGCCCCAGCATTTT. Residues: CARARLKSSQPQHF.

CDR3 residues: CASSQDIFIRDNSPLHF. The DNA of the CDR3 is TGTGCCAGCAGCCAAGATATTTTCATTCGAGATAATTCACCCCTCCACTTT. V gene TRBV3-1 combines with J gene TRBJ1-6; no clear D. The germline V and J ends were trimmed by 0 bases and 5 bases, with 14 bases remaining between them. The CDR3 totals 17 residues. The germline CDR1 and CDR2 sequences are LGHDT and YNNKEL (reference sequence).

V usage is TRBV5-5 and J usage is TRBJ2-7; TRBD2 matches 13 bases. Germline V gene data show CDR1 as SGHKS and CDR2 as YYEKEE (reference sequence). Unmatched junction bases numbered 11, after V lost 5 bases and J lost 6 bases. This CDR3 contains 16 residues. CDR3 sequence reads: CASRVTSGRSAREQYF. Here the CDR3 DNA reads TGTGCCAGCAGGGTGACTAGCGGGAGGTCGGCCCGCGAGCAGTACTTC.

This clonotype occurred a few times. The chain joins TRBV5-6 to TRBJ1-2, with TRBD1 identical over 11 bases. V dropped 0 bases and J dropped 3; count of bases not matched to a gene: 13. CDR3 length: 19 amino acids. Germline V gives CDR1 SGHDT, CDR2 YYEEEE. Here the CDR3 DNA reads TGTGCCAGCAGCTTGGACAGCTGGGACAGGGGGATATTCTACTATGGCTACACCTTC. Protein: CASSLDSWDRGIFYYGYTF.

The chain joins TRBV7-9 to TRBJ2-7, with D hard to call. Germline values: CDR1 SEHNR, CDR2 FQNEAQ (reference sequence). This CDR3 spans 13 amino acids. V shed 4 bases and J shed 2 bases, with 9 bases lying between them. The CDR3 region has the DNA TGTGCCAGCAGCTATACTGGAACCTACGAGCAGTACTTC. It yields the protein CASSYTGTYEQYF.

The chain carries TRBV7-2 and TRBJ1-3; D might be TRBD1 (6 bases). From germline, CDR1 is SGHTA and CDR2 FQGNSA. The length of the CDR3 is 15 residues. Trimming stripped 6 bases from V and 0 bases from J, with 12 bases between. CDR3 bases: TGTGCCAGCAGGCGGGACACCGGCTCTGGAAACACCATATATTTT. Its protein product is CASRRDTGSGNTIYF.

CDR3 in amino acids: CSVVGSGDTQYF. Here the CDR3 DNA reads TGCAGCGTTGTGGGGTCCGGAGATACGCAGTATTTT. The chain is built from TRBV29-1 and TRBJ2-3; unclear D gene. This CDR3 is 12 amino acids long. Germline V gene sequence: CDR1 SQVTM, CDR2 ANQGSEA. V was pared by 4 bases and J by 5 bases, with 10 bases between.

This clonotype occurred a few times. The chain couples TRBV7-2 to TRBJ1-1, with 7 bases fitting TRBD1. Germline V lookup: CDR1 SGHTA, CDR2 FQGNSA. The trim removed 1 base at V and 4 bases at J, leaving 6 bases unmatched. The CDR3 sequence is 15 residues long. CDR3 bases: TGTGCCAGCAGCTTAGTAGGGGGCCGAAGCACTGAAGCTTTCTTT. It encodes CASSLVGGRSTEAFF. Looking up the rest from reference TRBV7-2 and TRBJ1-1 gives the full variable domain: GAGVSQSPSNKVTEKGKDVELRCDPISGHTALYWYRQSLGQGLEFLIYFQGNSAPDKSGLPSDRFSAERTGGSVSTLTIQRTQQEDSAVYLCASSLVGGRSTEAFFGQGTRLTVV.

The chain has TRBV12-3 or TRBV12-4 and TRBJ2-1; 7 bases map to TRBD2. After removal of 7 bases from V and 4 bases from J, the junction contained 16 bases not matched to a gene. CDR3 length equals 17 residues. CDR3 sequence (DNA): TGTGCCAGCACCTTTCCGGGCGCGGGAGACGAGTACAATGAGCAGTTCTTC. This sequence encodes CASTFPGAGDEYNEQFF.

This chain connects TRBV7-8 to TRBJ2-1; D not certain. Germline-derived CDR1 and CDR2 are SGHVS and FQNEAQ. The CDR3 loop spans 12 amino acids. V lost 5 bases, J lost 6 bases, and 8 bases lay in between. Here the CDR3 reads CASSPMGNEQFF. The CDR3 DNA sequence: TGTGCCAGCAGCCCAATGGGCAATGAGCAGTTCTTC.

V is TRBV18 and J is TRBJ2-1; D tentatively fits TRBD1 or TRBD2 (6 bases each). Trimming shortened V by 3 bases and J by 5 bases, and 17 bases separated the two germline ends. The germline CDR1 and CDR2 sequences are KGHSH and LQKENI. The CDR3 contains 16 residues. The CDR3 nucleotides are TGTGCCAGCTCACCCCTTTCACCGGGGGCACACAATGAGCAGTTCTTC. Translated: CASSPLSPGAHNEQFF.

This clonotype was seen more than once but under ten times. This chain uses TRBV28 with TRBJ2-7; no reliable D call. V was clipped by 6 bases and J by 2 bases, with 14 bases between them. The CDR3 loop spans 14 amino acids. The germline V gene encodes CDR1 MDHEN and CDR2 SYDVKM. DNA of the CDR3: TGTGCCAGCAGACCCCCGTGGGATCCCTACGAGCAGTACTTC. Translated, it gives CASRPPWDPYEQYF.

The table lists this clonotype with a few counts. This chain uses TRBV18 with TRBJ2-5, with D hard to call. The CDR3 is 11 residues long. Germline CDR1 and CDR2: KGHSH and LQKENI. V was cut by 1 base and J by 4 bases, with 1 base left in between. Here the CDR3 DNA reads TGTGCCAGCTCACCACGAGAGACCCAGTACTTC. Amino acids: CASSPRETQYF.

The V gene is TRBV7-6, the J gene TRBJ2-3, with 9 bases matching TRBD2. Germline CDR1 reads SGHVS; CDR2 reads FNYEAQ. The CDR3 has 18 residues. The ends lost 2 bases at V and 3 bases at J; junction bases unmatched: 12. The CDR3 region has the DNA TGTGCCAGCAGCTTAAGGGGGCCCCCAGCGGGAGGTACAGATACGCAGTATTTT. It codes for CASSLRGPPAGGTDTQYF.

This clonotype was observed at least ten times. The genes are TRBV3-1 and TRBJ1-2; D remains unclear. Trimming pared 1 base from V and 4 bases from J, leaving 13 bases between. CDR1 is LGHDT, CDR2 YNNKEL, per germline (reference sequence). CDR3 size: 15 residues. CDR3 amino acids: CASSQGVTVLYGYTF. CDR3 coding DNA: TGTGCCAGCAGCCAAGGAGTCACGGTGCTCTATGGCTACACCTTC.

This clonotype was seen a handful of times. The chain is built from TRBV5-5 and TRBJ1-5, with 11 bases identical to TRBD1. Per the germline V gene, CDR1 is SGHKS and CDR2 is YYEKEE (reference sequence). The CDR3 is 16 residues long. The ends lost 2 bases at V and 6 bases at J; junction bases unmatched: 7. CDR3 in DNA: TGTGCCAGCAGCTTAGCTGGGACAGGGGGAGGTCAGCCCCAGCATTTT. It is translated as CASSLAGTGGGQPQHF.

As for this clonotype: Since a much larger clone is just one base distant, this may be a read error. V usage is TRBV2 and J usage is TRBJ2-2, with 10 bases matching TRBD2. CDR3 size: 15 residues. J was trimmed by 4 bases and V by 6 bases; bases with no gene match: 5. Germline V gene lookup returns CDR1 SNHLY and CDR2 FYNNEI. The CDR3 loop is CASRRSGRATGELFF. In DNA form, the CDR3 reads TGTGCCAGCAGGCGGAGCGGGAGGGCCACCGGGGAGCTGTTTTTT. Combining the CDR3 with reference TRBV2 and TRBJ2-2 gives the whole variable domain EPEVTQTPSHQVTQMGQEVILRCVPISNHLYFYWYRQILGQKVEFLVSFYNNEISEKSEIFDDQFSVERPDGSNFTLKIRSTKLEDSAMYFCASRRSGRATGELFFGEGSRLTVL.

V usage is TRBV2 and J usage is TRBJ1-2; a weak D match, TRBD1 (5 bases). Germline CDR1 and CDR2: SNHLY and FYNNEI. Trimming removed 7 bases at V and 7 bases at J, with 10 bases between. The CDR3 spans 11 residues. The CDR3 region has the DNA TGTGCCAGCAATCAGGGACGTGGCTACACCTTC. This sequence encodes CASNQGRGYTF.

The gene calls are TRBV3-1 and TRBJ1-3, with D hard to call. V lost 1 base and J 4 bases, leaving 11 bases between the germline ends. The CDR3 runs to 15 residues. The germline gives CDR1 LGHDT, CDR2 YNNKEL (reference sequence). This chain's CDR3 is CASSQGLLGGNTIYF. CDR3 nucleotides: TGTGCCAGCAGCCAAGGGTTGCTGGGAGGAAACACCATATATTTT. The whole variable domain, filled in from reference TRBV3-1 and TRBJ1-3, reads DTAVSQTPKYLVTQMGNDKSIKCEQNLGHDTMYWYKQDSKKFLKIMFSYNNKELIINETVPNRFSPKSPDKAHLNLHINSLELGDSAVYFCASSQGLLGGNTIYFGEGSWLTVV.

The V call is TRBV19, the J call TRBJ2-7; 12 nucleotides line up with TRBD2. The V gene's germline CDR1 is LNHDA and CDR2 SQIVND (reference sequence). V lost 3 bases, J lost 5 bases, and 2 bases stayed unmatched. CDR3 length equals 14 residues. CDR3 sequence reads: CASSILAGGNEQYF. The CDR3 DNA reads as TGTGCCAGTAGTATTCTAGCGGGAGGGAACGAGCAGTACTTC.

Concerning this clonotype: With a much larger clone just one base away, this may be a read error. V and J are TRBV20-1 and TRBJ2-7, with 9 bases fitting TRBD2. Germline CDR1 DFQATT, CDR2 SNEGSKA (reference sequence). V lost 6 bases to trimming and J lost 4 bases; unmatched junction nucleotides: 10. The CDR3 loop spans 14 amino acids. CDR3 sequence: CSAPGTSWLYEQYF. The CDR3 bases are TGCAGTGCACCGGGGACTAGCTGGTTATACGAGCAGTACTTC.

At least ten counts were recorded for this clonotype. The junction does not match germline at one end; this may be a read error. The chain carries TRBV15 and TRBJ2-7, with D perhaps given as TRBD1 or TRBD2 (6 bases each). CDR3 length: 16 residues. In germline, CDR1 is LNHNV, CDR2 YYDKDF (reference sequence). CDR3 region: CATSREGGDWPVEQYF. The CDR3 DNA is TGTGCCACCAGCCGAGAGGGGGGCGACTGGCCTGTCGAGCAGTACTTC.